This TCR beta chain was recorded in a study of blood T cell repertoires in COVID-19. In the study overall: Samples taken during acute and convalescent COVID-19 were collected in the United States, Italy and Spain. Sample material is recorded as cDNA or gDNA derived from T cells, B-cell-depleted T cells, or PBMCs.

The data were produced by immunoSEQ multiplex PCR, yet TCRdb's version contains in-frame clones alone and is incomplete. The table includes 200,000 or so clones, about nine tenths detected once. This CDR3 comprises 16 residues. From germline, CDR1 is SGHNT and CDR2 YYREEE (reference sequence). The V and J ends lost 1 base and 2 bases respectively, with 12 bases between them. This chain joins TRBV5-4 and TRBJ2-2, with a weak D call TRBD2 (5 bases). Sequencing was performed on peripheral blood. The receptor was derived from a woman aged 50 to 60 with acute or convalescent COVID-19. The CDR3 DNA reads TGTGCCAGCAGCTTGCCCCAGCGGTTTAACACCGGGGAGCTGTTTTTT. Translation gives CASSLPQRFNTGELFF.